The entry below gives a single TCR beta chain sequence along with its context. The antigen is undetermined. These data originate in a study of radiation and T cells in renal cell carcinoma. Points from the study as a whole: Top tumor clonotypes rose in blood 2 weeks post-radiation, then contracted.

V lost 3 bases, J lost 3 bases, and 14 bases lay in between. The V gene's germline CDR1 is SEHNR and CDR2 FQNEAQ (reference sequence). The CDR3 is made up of 15 amino acids. Time point noted: blood 4 weeks post-SBRT, at nephrectomy. Treatment reported: 15 Gy SBRT to primary tumor, nephrectomy 4 weeks later. Nephrectomy followed 15 Gy stereotactic body radiation by 4 weeks. Radiation-treated patients gave blood at baseline, week 2 and week 4. The tumor was a clear cell renal cell carcinoma. Clones were sequenced by immunoSEQ multiplex PCR, and TCRdb holds only the in-frame ones, with some missing. This table holds 150,000 to 200,000 clones, around 89% found once.

The clonotype comes from a woman in her forties or fifties with renal cell carcinoma. The sequenced sample was blood, obtained from a patient whose treatment included radiotherapy and nephrectomy. The chain carries TRBV7-9 and TRBJ2-5; D may be TRBD1 (5 bases). CDR3 bases: TGTGCCAGCAGCTTGCTAGGACAAAACAAAGAGACCCAGTACTTC. Its translation: CASSLLGQNKETQYF.